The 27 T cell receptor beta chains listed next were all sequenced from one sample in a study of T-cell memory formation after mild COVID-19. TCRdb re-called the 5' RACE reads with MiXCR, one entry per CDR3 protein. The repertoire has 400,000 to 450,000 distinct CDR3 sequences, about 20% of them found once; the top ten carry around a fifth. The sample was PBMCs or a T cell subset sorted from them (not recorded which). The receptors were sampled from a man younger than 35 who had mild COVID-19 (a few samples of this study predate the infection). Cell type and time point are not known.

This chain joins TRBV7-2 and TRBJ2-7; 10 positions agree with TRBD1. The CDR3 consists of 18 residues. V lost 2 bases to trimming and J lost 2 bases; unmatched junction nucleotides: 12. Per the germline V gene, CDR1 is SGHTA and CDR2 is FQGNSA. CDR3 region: CASSLNRGAGTGAYEQYV. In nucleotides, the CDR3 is TGTGCCAGCAGCTTAAATCGTGGGGCCGGGACAGGGGCCTACGAGCAGTACGTC.

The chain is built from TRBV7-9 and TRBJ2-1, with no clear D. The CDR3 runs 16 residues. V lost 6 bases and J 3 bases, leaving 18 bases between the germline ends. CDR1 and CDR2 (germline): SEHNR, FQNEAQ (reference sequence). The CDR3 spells CASSSFGLPIYNEQFF. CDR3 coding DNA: TGTGCCAGCAGTTCATTCGGCCTGCCGATCTACAATGAGCAGTTCTTC.

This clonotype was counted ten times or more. The CDR3 region is CASSQDRASNQPQHF. The CDR3 DNA reads as TGTGCCAGCAGCCAAGACAGGGCTAGCAATCAGCCCCAGCATTTT. The chain is built from TRBV4-2 and TRBJ1-5; weak D call: TRBD1 (5 bases). The CDR3 loop spans 15 amino acids. With 0 bases removed from V and 0 bases from J, the gap between germline ends came to 6 bases. Germline values: CDR1 LGHNA, CDR2 YNFKEQ.

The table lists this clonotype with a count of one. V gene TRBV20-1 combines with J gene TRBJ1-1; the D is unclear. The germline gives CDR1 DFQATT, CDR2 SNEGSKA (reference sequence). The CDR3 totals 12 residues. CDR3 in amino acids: CRVGLENTEAFF. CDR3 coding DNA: TGCAGAGTTGGACTTGAGAACACTGAAGCTTTCTTT.

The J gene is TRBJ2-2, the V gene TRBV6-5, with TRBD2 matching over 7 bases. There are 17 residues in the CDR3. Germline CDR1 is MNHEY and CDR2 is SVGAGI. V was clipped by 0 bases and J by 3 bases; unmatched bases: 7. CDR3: CASSYSSLAVDTGELFF. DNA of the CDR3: TGTGCCAGCAGTTACTCGAGCCTAGCGGTAGACACCGGGGAGCTGTTTTTT.

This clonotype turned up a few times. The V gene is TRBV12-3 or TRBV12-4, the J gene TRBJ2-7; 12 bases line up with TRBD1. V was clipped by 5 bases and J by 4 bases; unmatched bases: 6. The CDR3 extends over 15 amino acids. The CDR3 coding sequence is TGTGCCAGCAGTCCGGGACAGGGGGCTAGGTACGAGCAGTACTTC. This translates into CASSPGQGARYEQYF.

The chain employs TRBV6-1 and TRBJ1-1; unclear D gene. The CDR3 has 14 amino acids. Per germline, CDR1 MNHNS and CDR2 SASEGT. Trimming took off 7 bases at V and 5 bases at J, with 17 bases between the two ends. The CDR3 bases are TGTGCCAGCAAGGCCCCACAAGCCGGAACTGAAGCTTTCTTT. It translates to CASKAPQAGTEAFF.

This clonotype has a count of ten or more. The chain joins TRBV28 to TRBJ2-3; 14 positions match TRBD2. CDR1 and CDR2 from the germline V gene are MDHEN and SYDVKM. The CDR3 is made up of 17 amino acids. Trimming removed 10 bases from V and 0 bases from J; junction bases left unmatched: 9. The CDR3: CATTGLAGDSSTDTQYF. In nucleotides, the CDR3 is TGTGCCACCACGGGACTAGCGGGGGACTCTAGCACAGATACGCAGTATTTT.

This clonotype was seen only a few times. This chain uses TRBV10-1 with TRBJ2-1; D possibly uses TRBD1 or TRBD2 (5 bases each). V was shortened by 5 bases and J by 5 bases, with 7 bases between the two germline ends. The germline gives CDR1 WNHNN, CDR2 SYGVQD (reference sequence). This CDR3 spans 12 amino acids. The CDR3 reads CASSWGNNEQFF. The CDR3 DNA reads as TGCGCCAGCAGTTGGGGGAACAATGAGCAGTTCTTC.

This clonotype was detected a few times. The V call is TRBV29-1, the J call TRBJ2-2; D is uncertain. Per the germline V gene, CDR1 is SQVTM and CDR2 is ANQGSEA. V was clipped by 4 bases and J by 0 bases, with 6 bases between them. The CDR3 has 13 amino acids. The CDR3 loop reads CSVAHTNTGELFF. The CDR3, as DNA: TGCAGCGTTGCTCACACGAACACCGGGGAGCTGTTTTTT.

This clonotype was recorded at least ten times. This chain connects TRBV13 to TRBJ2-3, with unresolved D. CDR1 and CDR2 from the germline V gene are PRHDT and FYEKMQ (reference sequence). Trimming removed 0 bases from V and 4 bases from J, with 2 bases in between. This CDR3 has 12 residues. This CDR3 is CASSLGPDTQYF. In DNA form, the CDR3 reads TGTGCCAGCAGCTTAGGACCAGATACGCAGTATTTT.

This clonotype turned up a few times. The CDR3 is CASSLGGGRKTQYF. DNA for the CDR3: TGTGCCAGCAGCTTAGGTGGAGGCAGGAAGACCCAGTACTTC. The chain recombines TRBV7-2 with TRBJ2-5; D is perhaps TRBD2 (5 bases). The CDR3 totals 14 residues. Looked up from germline, CDR1 is SGHTA and CDR2 is FQGNSA. V lost 1 base and J 6 bases, leaving 12 bases between the germline ends.

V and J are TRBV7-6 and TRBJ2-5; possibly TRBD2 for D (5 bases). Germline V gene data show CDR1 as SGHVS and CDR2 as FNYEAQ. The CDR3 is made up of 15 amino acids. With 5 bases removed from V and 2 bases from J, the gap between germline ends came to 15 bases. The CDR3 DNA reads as TGTGCCAGCAGCCCACGGACTGGACGACAAGAGACCCAGTACTTC. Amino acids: CASSPRTGRQETQYF.

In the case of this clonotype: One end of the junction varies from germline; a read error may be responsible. CDR3 sequence: CSSSPWGGDYGYTF. DNA of the CDR3: TGCTCCAGCAGCCCCTGGGGAGGGGACTATGGCTACACCTTC. V usage is TRBV5-1 and J usage is TRBJ1-2; maybe TRBD1 (5 bases). Germline assignment: CDR1 SGHRS and CDR2 YFSETQ. This CDR3 is built from 14 residues. Supplemented by reference TRBV5-1 and TRBJ1-2, the full variable domain reads KAGVTQTPRYLIKTRGQQVTLSCSPISGHRSVSWYQQTPGQGLQFLFEYFSETQRNKGNFPGRFSGRQFSNSRSEMNVSTLELGDSALYLCSSSPWGGDYGYTFGSGTRLTVV.

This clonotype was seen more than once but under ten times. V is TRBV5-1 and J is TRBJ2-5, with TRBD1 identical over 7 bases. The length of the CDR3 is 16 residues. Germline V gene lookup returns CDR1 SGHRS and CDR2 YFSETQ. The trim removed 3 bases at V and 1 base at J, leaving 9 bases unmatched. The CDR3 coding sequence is TGCGCCAGCAGCTCCCTTCAGACAGGGTTCCAAGAGACCCAGTACTTC. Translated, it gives CASSSLQTGFQETQYF.

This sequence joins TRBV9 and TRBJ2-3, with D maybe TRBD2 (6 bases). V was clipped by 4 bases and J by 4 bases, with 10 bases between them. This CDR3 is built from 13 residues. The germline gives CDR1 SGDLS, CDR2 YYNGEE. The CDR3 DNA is TGTGCCAGCAGCCTAGCGAGGCCAGATACGCAGTATTTT. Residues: CASSLARPDTQYF.

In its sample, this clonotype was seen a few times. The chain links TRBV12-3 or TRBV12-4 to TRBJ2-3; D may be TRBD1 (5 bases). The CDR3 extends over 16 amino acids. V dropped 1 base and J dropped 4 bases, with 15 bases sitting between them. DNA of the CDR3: TGTGCCAGCAGTTTAGTTCAGGGCCTCGTGGCAGATACGCAGTATTTT. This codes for CASSLVQGLVADTQYF.

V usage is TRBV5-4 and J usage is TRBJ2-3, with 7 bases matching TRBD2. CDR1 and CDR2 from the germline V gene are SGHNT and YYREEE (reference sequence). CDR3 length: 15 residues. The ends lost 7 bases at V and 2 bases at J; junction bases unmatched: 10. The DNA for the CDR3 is TGTGCCAGCGGCAGCGGGGACCTAATCACAGATACGCAGTATTTT. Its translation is CASGSGDLITDTQYF.

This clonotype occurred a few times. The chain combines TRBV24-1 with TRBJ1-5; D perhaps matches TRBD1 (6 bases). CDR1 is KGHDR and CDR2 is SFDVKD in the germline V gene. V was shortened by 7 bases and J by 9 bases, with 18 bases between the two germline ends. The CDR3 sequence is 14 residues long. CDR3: CATSSTGTLMPQHF. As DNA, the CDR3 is TGTGCCACCAGCTCTACAGGGACCCTTATGCCCCAGCATTTT.

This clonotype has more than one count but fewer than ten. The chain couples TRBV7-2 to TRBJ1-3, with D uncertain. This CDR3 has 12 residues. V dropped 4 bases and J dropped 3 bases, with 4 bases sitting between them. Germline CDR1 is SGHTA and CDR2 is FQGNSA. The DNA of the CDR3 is TGTGCCAGCAGCTCTTATGGAAACACCATATATTTT. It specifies CASSSYGNTIYF.

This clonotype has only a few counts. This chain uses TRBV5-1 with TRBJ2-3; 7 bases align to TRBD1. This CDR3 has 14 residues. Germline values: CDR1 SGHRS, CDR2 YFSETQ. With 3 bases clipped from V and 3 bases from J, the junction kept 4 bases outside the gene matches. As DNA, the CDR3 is TGCGCCAGCAGCTCCGGGACAGTAACAGATACGCAGTATTTT. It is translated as CASSSGTVTDTQYF.

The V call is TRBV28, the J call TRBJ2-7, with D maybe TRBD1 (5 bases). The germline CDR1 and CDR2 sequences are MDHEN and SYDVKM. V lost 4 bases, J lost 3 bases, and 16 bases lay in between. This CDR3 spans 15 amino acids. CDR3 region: CASSSPGGAIYEQYV. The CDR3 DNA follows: TGTGCCAGCAGTTCGCCGGGTGGGGCTATCTACGAGCAGTACGTC.

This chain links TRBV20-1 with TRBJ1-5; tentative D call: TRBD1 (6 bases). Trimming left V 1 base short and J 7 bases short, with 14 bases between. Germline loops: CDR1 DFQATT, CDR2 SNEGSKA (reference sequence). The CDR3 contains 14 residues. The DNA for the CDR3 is TGCAGTGCTAGAGTTGGGGGCCCCCGACAGCCCCAGCATTTT. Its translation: CSARVGGPRQPQHF.

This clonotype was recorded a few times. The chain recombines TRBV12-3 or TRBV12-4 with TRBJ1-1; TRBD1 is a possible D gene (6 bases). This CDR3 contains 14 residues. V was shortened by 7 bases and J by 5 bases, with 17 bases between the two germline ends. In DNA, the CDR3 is TGTGCCAGCACCACCTTTGAAGGGGGAACTGAAGCTTTCTTT. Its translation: CASTTFEGGTEAFF.

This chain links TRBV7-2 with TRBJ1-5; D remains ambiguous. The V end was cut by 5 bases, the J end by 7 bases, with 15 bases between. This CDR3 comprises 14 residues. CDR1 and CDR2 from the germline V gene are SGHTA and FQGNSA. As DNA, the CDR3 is TGTGCCAGCAGCCCGACCGGGTCGCGGCAGCCCCAGCATTTT. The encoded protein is CASSPTGSRQPQHF.

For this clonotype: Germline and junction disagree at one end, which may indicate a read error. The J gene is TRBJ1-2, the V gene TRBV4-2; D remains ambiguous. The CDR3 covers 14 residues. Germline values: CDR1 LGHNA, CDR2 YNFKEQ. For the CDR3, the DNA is TGTGCCAGCAGCCAAGAAGGGCTCCGGAGCAGACACAACTTC. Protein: CASSQEGLRSRHNF.

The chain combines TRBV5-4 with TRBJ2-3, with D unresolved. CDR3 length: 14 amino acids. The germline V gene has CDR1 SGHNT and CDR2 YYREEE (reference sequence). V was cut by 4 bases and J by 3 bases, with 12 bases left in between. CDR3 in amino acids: CASSTPQATDTQYF. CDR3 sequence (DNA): TGTGCCAGCAGCACTCCGCAGGCAACAGATACGCAGTATTTT.